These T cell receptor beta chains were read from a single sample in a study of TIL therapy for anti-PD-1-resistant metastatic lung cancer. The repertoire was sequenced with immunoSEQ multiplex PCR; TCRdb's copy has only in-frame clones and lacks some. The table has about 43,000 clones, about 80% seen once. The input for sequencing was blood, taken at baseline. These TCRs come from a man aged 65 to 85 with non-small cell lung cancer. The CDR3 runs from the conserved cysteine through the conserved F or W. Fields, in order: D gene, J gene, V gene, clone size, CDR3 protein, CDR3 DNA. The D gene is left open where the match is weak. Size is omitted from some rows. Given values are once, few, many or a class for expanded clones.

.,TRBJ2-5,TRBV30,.,CAWSGQLGYQETQYF,TGTGCCTGGAGTGGACAGCTAGGATACCAAGAGACCCAGTACTTC
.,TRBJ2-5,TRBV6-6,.,CASSTPRGQETQYF,TGTGCCAGCAGTACCCCCCGAGGGCAAGAGACCCAGTACTTC
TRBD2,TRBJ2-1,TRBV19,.,CASSWWFAGDSYNEQFF,TGTGCCAGTAGTTGGTGGTTCGCGGGAGATTCCTACAATGAGCAGTTCTTC
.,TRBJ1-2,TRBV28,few,CASSFRVPRQGYTF,TGTGCCAGCAGTTTCCGCGTCCCGAGGCAGGGCTACACCTTC
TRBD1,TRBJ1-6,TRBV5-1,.,CASSKGQGSSYNSPLHF,TGCGCCAGCAGCAAAGGACAGGGAAGCTCCTATAATTCACCCCTCCACTTT
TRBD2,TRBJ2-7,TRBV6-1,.,CASSEGGLAGYEQYF,TGTGCCAGCAGTGAAGGGGGTCTAGCGGGTTACGAGCAGTACTTC
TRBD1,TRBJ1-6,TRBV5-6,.,CASRSTGGKSPLHF,TGTGCCAGCAGATCGACAGGGGGGAAGTCACCCCTCCACTTT
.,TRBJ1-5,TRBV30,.,CAWSGPWDLSNQPQHF,TGTGCCTGGAGTGGCCCTTGGGATCTTAGCAATCAGCCCCAGCATTTT
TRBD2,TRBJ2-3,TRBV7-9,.,CASGVAGSTDTQYF,TGTGCCAGCGGTGTAGCGGGATCCACAGATACGCAGTATTTT
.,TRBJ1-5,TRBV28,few,CASSLDSPQHF,TGTGCCAGCAGCTTGGATTCGCCCCAGCATTTT